The rows below give T cell receptor beta chains drawn from one sample of a study of PD-L1 blockade in urothelial cancer. Here immunoSEQ multiplex PCR was the method, and the copy in TCRdb shows in-frame clones only, minus some. The top ten clones hold around 4% of a sample with over 100,000 clones, 80% to 95% of them seen once. Sequences were derived from PBMCs, sampled around atezolizumab (anti-PD-L1) treatment. These receptors all stem from a man between 60 and 75 years old with urothelial cancer. Both conserved end residues are part of each CDR3. The order of the fields is V gene, J gene, CDR3 protein.

v_call: TRBV7-2
j_call: TRBJ1-3
cdr3_aa: CASSLAGGSGNTIYF

v_call: TRBV7-8
j_call: TRBJ2-7
cdr3_aa: CASSFGQGRVYEQYF

v_call: TRBV29-1
j_call: TRBJ1-1
cdr3_aa: CSVEGDTYMNTEAFF

v_call: TRBV7-9
j_call: TRBJ2-1
cdr3_aa: CASSRDRLKLYNEQFF

v_call: TRBV2
j_call: TRBJ2-5
cdr3_aa: CASSDSGRETQYF

v_call: TRBV15
j_call: TRBJ2-6
cdr3_aa: CATSREQFSGANVLTF

v_call: TRBV18
j_call: TRBJ1-1
cdr3_aa: CASSPSGWRGASTEAFF

v_call: TRBV7-2
j_call: TRBJ1-1
cdr3_aa: CASSLVLTDTEAFF

v_call: TRBV5-4
j_call: TRBJ2-7
cdr3_aa: CASSHGQGNSEQYF

v_call: TRBV5-6
j_call: TRBJ2-1
cdr3_aa: CASSLERSSYNEQFF

v_call: TRBV9
j_call: TRBJ2-1
cdr3_aa: CASSRAPLGRAGNEQFF

v_call: TRBV9
j_call: TRBJ2-1
cdr3_aa: CASSVGPRDSNEQFF

v_call: TRBV7-2
j_call: TRBJ2-5
cdr3_aa: CASSKAGGLYQETQYF

v_call: TRBV29-1
j_call: TRBJ2-7
cdr3_aa: CSVVTGTGYEQYF

v_call: TRBV4-2
j_call: TRBJ2-1
cdr3_aa: CASSQDRESSYNEQFF

v_call: TRBV27
j_call: TRBJ2-1
cdr3_aa: CASISSGSPSHNEQFF

v_call: TRBV4-2
j_call: TRBJ2-4
cdr3_aa: CASSQDNPGNNIQYF

v_call: TRBV6-5
j_call: TRBJ2-7
cdr3_aa: CASSYDAGTYEQYF

v_call: TRBV10-3
j_call: TRBJ2-2
cdr3_aa: CAISESRGYGELFF

v_call: TRBV5-4
j_call: TRBJ2-3
cdr3_aa: CATGTSGRTDTQYF

v_call: TRBV10-3
j_call: TRBJ1-1
cdr3_aa: CAISEGAGRTEAFF

v_call: TRBV4-2
j_call: TRBJ2-5
cdr3_aa: CASSQDSTSGGAYQETQYF

v_call: TRBV4-2
j_call: TRBJ2-1
cdr3_aa: CASSQDLRLAAYNEQFF

v_call: TRBV25-1
j_call: TRBJ2-3
cdr3_aa: CASSEAGGRSRNTQYF

v_call: TRBV5-6
j_call: TRBJ2-5
cdr3_aa: CASSFGPAGGSQETQYF